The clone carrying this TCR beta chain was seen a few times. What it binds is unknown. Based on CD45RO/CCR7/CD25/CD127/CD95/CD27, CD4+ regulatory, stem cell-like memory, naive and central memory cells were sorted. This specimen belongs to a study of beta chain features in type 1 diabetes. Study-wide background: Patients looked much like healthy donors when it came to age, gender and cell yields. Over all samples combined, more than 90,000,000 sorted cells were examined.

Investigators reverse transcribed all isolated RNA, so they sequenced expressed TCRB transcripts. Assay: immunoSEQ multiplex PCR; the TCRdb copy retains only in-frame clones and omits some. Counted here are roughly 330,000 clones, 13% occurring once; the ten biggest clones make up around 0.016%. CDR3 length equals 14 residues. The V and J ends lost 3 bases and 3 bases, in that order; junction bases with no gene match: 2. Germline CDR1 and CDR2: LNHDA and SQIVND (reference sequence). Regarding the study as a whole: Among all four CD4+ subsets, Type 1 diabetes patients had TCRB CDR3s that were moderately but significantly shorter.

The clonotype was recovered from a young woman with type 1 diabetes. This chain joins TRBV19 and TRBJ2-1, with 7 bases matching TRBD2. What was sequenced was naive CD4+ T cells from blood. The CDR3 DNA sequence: TGTGCCAGTAGTATCGGGGGGAACTACAATGAGCAGTTCTTC. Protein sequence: CASSIGGNYNEQFF.